This entry features one T cell receptor beta chain sequence. Its antigen is undetermined. Sequencing was performed with immunoSEQ multiplex PCR; in TCRdb, only in-frame clones are kept and a portion is missing. Found here are fewer than 110,000 clones, approximately 90% of them singletons; the top ten hold roughly 5%. The CDR3 covers 13 residues. The germline CDR1 and CDR2 sequences are MGHRA and YSYEKL. Between the trimmed V and J ends, which lost 4 bases and 12 bases, there was a span of 19 bases. The data were taken from a study of T cell responses to AZD1222 COVID-19 vaccine. Study-level results: The CD4 TCRs associated with vaccination extended across spike and predominated at 160-218 and 743-854.

The sequenced sample was peripheral blood, obtained 28 days after the second AZD1222 dose. The sequence came from an adult who received the AZD1222 COVID-19 vaccine. The rearrangement joins TRBV4-1 to TRBJ2-7; the D gene is possibly TRBD1 (5 bases). CDR3 sequence: CASSLIETERPYF. CDR3 DNA sequence: TGCGCCAGCAGCCTGATTGAGACAGAACGGCCGTACTTC.